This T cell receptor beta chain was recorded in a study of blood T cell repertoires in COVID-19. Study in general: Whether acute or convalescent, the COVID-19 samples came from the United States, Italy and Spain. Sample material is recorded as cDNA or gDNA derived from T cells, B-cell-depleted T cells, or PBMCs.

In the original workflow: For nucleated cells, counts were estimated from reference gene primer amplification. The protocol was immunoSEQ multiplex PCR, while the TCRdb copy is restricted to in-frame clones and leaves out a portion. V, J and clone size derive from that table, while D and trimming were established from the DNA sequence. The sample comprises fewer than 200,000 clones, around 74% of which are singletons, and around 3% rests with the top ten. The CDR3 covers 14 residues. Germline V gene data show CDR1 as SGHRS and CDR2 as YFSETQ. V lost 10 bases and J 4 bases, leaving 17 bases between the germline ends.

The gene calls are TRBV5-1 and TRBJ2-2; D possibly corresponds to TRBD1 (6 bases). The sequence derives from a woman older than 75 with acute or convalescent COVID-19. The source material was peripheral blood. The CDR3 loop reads CACRQTGFTGELFF. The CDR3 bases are TGCGCCTGCCGCCAAACAGGGTTCACCGGGGAGCTGTTTTTT.